Listed here is a single T cell receptor (beta chain). The antigen remains undetermined. Profiling relied on immunoSEQ multiplex PCR, and the TCRdb table lists in-frame clones only, not all of them. The repertoire consists of around 100,000 clones, with more than 85% occurring once and the leading ten covering 0.7% to 0.9%. This sample was taken from a study of graft-versus-host responses after intestinal transplantation. Whole-study context: Transplants given to recipients were multivisceral, liver-intestinal, or isolated intestinal. The recipients all started with anti-thymocyte globulin induction and then took tacrolimus and steroids for around three years.

Points from the study as a whole: GvH clones appeared in recipient marrow, some first in ileum or blood. High graft-versus-host to host-versus-graft clonal ratios were found in allografts of patients who had graft-donor T cell macrochimerism.

Trimming took off 5 bases at V and 4 bases at J, with 6 bases between the two ends. Germline CDR1 is MDHEN and CDR2 is SYDVKM. The CDR3 sequence is 11 residues long. This TCR came from a human donor who received an intestinal transplant. The sequenced sample was unstimulated CD4+ T cells sorted from spleen or lymph node cells, obtained before intestinal transplant. This chain uses TRBV28 with TRBJ2-7; no definite D call. CDR3 bases: TGTGCCAGCAGTCGCACTTACGAGCAGTACTTC. This translates into CASSRTYEQYF.